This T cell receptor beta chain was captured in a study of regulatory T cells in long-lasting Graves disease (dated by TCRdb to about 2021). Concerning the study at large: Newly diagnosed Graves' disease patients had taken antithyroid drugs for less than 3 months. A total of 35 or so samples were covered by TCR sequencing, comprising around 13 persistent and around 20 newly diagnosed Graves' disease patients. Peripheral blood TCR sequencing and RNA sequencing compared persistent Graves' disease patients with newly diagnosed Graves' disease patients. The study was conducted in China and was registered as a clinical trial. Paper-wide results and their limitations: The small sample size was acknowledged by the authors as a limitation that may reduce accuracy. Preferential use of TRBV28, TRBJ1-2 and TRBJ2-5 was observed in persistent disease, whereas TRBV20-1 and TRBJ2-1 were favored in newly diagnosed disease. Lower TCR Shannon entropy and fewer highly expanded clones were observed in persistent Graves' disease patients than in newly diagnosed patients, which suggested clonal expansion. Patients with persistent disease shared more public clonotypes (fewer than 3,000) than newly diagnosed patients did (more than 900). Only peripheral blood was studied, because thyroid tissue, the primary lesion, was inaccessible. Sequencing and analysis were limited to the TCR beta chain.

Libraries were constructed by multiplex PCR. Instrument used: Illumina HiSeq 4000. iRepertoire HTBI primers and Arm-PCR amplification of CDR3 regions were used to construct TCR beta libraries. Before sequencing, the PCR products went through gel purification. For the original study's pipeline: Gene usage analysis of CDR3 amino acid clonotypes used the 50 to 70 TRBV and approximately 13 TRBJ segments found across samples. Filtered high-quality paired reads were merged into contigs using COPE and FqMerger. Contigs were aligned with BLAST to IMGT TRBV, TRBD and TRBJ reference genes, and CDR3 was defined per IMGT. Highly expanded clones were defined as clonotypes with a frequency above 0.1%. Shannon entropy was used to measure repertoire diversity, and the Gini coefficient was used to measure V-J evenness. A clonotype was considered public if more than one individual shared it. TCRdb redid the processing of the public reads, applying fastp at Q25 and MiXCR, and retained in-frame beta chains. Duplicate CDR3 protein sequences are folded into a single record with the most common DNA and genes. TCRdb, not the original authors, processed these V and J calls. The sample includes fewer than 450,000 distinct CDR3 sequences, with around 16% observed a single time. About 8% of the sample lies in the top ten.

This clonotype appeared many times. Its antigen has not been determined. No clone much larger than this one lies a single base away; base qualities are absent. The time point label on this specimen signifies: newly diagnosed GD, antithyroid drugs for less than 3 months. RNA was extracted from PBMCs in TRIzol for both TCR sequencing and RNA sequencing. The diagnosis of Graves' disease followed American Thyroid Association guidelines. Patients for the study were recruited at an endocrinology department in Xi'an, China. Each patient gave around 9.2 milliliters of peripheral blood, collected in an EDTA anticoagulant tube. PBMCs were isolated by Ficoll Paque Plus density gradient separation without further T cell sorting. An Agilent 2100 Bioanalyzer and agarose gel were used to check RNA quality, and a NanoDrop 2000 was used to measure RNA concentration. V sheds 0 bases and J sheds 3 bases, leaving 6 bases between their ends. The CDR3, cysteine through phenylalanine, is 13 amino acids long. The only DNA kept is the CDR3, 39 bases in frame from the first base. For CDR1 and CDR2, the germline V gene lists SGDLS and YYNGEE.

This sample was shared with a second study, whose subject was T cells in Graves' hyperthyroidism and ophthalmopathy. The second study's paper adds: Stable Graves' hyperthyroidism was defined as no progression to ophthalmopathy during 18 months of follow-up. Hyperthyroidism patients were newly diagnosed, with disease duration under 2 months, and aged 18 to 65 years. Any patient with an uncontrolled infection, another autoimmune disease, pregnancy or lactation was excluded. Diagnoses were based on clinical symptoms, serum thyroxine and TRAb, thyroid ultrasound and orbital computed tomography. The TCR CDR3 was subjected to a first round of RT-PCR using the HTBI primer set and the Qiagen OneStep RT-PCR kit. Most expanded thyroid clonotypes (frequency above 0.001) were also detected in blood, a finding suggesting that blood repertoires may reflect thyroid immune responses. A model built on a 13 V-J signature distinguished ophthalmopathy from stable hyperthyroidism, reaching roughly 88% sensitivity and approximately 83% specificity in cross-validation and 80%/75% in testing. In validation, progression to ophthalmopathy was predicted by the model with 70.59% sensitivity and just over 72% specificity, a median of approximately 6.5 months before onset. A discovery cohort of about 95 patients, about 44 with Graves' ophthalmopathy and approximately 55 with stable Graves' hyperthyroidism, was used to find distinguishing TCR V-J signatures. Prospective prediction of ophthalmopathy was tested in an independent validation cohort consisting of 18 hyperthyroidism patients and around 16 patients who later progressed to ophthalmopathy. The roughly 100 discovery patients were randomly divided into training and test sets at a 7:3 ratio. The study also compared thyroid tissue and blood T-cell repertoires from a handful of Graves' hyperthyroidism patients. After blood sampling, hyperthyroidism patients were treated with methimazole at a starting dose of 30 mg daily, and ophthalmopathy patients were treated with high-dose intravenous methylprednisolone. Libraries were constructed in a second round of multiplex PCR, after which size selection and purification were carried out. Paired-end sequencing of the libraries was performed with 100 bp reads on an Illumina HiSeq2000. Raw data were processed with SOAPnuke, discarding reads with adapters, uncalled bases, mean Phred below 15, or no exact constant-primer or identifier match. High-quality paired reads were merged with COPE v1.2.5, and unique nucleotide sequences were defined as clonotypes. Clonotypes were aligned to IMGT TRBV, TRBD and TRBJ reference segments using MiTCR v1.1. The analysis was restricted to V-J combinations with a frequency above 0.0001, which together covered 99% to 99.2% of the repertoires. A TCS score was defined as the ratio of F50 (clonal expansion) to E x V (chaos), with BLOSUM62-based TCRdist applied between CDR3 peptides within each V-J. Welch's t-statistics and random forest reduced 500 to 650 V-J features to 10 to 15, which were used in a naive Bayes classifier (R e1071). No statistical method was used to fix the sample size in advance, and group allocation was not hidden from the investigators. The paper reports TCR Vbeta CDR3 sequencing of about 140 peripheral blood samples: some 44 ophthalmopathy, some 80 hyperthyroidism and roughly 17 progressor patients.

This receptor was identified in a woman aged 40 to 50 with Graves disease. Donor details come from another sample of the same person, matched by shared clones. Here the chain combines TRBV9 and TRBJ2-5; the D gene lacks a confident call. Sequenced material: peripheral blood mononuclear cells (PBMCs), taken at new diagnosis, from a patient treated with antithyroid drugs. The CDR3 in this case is CASSVVAEETQYF. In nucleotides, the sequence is TGTGCCAGCAGCGTAGTGGCGGAAGAGACCCAGTACTTC.